The rows below give T cell receptor beta chains drawn from one sample of a study of Graves' ophthalmopathy and Graves' hyperthyroidism. TCRdb reanalysed the multiplex PCR reads using MiXCR and keeps one entry per CDR3 protein. The table includes about 600,000 distinct CDR3 sequences, under 45% detected once. Sequenced material: peripheral blood or thyroid tissue (not recorded which). These receptors were taken from an adult man with Graves' hyperthyroidism. CDR3s include the opening cysteine and the closing phenylalanine or tryptophan. The D gene is left open where the match is weak. Some rows have no size entry. The others give once, few or many, or a class for an expanded clone.

clone_size: .; v_call: TRBV6-1; j_call: TRBJ2-7; d_call: .; cdr3_aa: CASSGPTGLYEQYF; cdr3_nt: TGTGCCAGCAGTGGCCCGACAGGACTCTACGAGCAGTACTTC
clone_size: few; v_call: TRBV14; j_call: TRBJ2-2; d_call: TRBD1; cdr3_aa: CASSQPAGQGTNTGELFF; cdr3_nt: TGTGCCAGCAGCCAACCCGCTGGACAGGGAACGAACACCGGGGAGCTGTTTTTT
clone_size: .; v_call: TRBV20-1; j_call: TRBJ1-2; d_call: TRBD1; cdr3_aa: CSAPNRGNYGYTF; cdr3_nt: TGCAGTGCCCCGAACAGGGGTAACTATGGCTACACCTTC
clone_size: .; v_call: TRBV10-3; j_call: TRBJ1-1; d_call: .; cdr3_aa: CAIKEVVTEAFF; cdr3_nt: TGTGCCATCAAGGAAGTCGTCACTGAAGCTTTCTTT
clone_size: many; v_call: TRBV7-6; j_call: TRBJ1-6; d_call: .; cdr3_aa: CASSLDRDSPLHF; cdr3_nt: TGTGCCAGCAGCTTAGACCGGGATTCACCCCTCCACTTT
clone_size: many; v_call: TRBV29-1; j_call: TRBJ1-1; d_call: TRBD1; cdr3_aa: CSVLGQGDEAFF; cdr3_nt: TGCAGCGTCTTGGGACAGGGAGATGAAGCTTTCTTT
clone_size: .; v_call: TRBV7-2; j_call: TRBJ2-7; d_call: .; cdr3_aa: CASSPLERGSYEQYF; cdr3_nt: TGTGCCAGCAGCCCACTTGAAAGGGGTTCCTACGAGCAGTACTTC
clone_size: many; v_call: TRBV12-3/TRBV12-4; j_call: TRBJ2-5; d_call: .; cdr3_aa: CASSPSRQETQYF; cdr3_nt: TGTGCCAGCAGTCCCTCGAGACAAGAGACCCAGTACTTC
clone_size: .; v_call: TRBV29-1; j_call: TRBJ2-3; d_call: .; cdr3_aa: CSVEGLAPFTDTQYF; cdr3_nt: TGCAGCGTTGAAGGGCTAGCGCCTTTCACGGATACGCAGTATTTT
clone_size: many; v_call: TRBV14; j_call: TRBJ1-6; d_call: .; cdr3_aa: CASGAGRGWNSPLHF; cdr3_nt: TGTGCCAGCGGTGCGGGGAGGGGGTGGAATTCACCCCTCCACTTT
clone_size: once; v_call: TRBV7-2; j_call: TRBJ1-4; d_call: .; cdr3_aa: CASSLSRYEKLFF; cdr3_nt: TGTGCCAGCAGCTTATCCCGATATGAAAAACTGTTTTTT
clone_size: many; v_call: TRBV20-1; j_call: TRBJ1-6; d_call: .; cdr3_aa: CSASTQGAGALHF; cdr3_nt: TGCAGTGCTAGTACGCAGGGAGCGGGGGCCCTCCACTTT
clone_size: few; v_call: TRBV2; j_call: TRBJ1-5; d_call: .; cdr3_aa: CASRRTVMSNQPQHF; cdr3_nt: TGTGCCAGCAGGCGGACAGTAATGAGCAATCAGCCCCAGCATTTT
clone_size: many; v_call: TRBV10-3; j_call: TRBJ1-6; d_call: .; cdr3_aa: CAISELGGVGNSPLHF; cdr3_nt: TGTGCCATCAGTGAATTAGGGGGGGTCGGTAATTCACCCCTCCACTTT
clone_size: few; v_call: TRBV5-6; j_call: TRBJ1-2; d_call: TRBD1; cdr3_aa: CAWRPPGQGNYGYTF; cdr3_nt: TGTGCCTGGAGACCTCCGGGACAGGGGAACTATGGCTACACCTTC
clone_size: many; v_call: TRBV7-2; j_call: TRBJ2-2; d_call: TRBD2; cdr3_aa: CASSTSGGGGELFF; cdr3_nt: TGTGCCAGCAGCACCAGCGGGGGGGGAGGGGAGCTGTTTTTT
clone_size: .; v_call: TRBV12-3/TRBV12-4; j_call: TRBJ2-7; d_call: TRBD1; cdr3_aa: CASSHTGGFGYEQYF; cdr3_nt: TGTGCCAGCAGTCACACAGGGGGCTTCGGCTACGAGCAGTACTTC
clone_size: .; v_call: TRBV24-1; j_call: TRBJ2-7; d_call: .; cdr3_aa: CATSGDRLHEQYF; cdr3_nt: TGTGCCACCAGTGGCGACAGGTTACACGAGCAGTACTTC
clone_size: few; v_call: TRBV29-1; j_call: TRBJ2-7; d_call: TRBD2; cdr3_aa: CSVKSSGRVYEQYF; cdr3_nt: TGCAGCGTAAAAAGTAGCGGGAGGGTCTACGAGCAGTACTTC
clone_size: .; v_call: TRBV7-8; j_call: TRBJ2-6; d_call: .; cdr3_aa: CASSSMAGDLGLYVLTF; cdr3_nt: TGTGCCAGCAGCTCTATGGCTGGGGATCTAGGGCTCTACGTCCTGACTTTC
clone_size: .; v_call: TRBV7-3; j_call: TRBJ1-5; d_call: .; cdr3_aa: CASSRARGGGQPQHF; cdr3_nt: TGCGCCAGCAGCCGAGCTAGAGGGGGAGGTCAGCCCCAGCATTTT
clone_size: few; v_call: TRBV9; j_call: TRBJ1-4; d_call: TRBD1; cdr3_aa: CASSLDRETGMDNEKLFF; cdr3_nt: TGTGCCAGCAGCCTAGACAGGGAGACAGGGATGGATAATGAAAAACTGTTTTTT
clone_size: many; v_call: TRBV5-1; j_call: TRBJ1-1; d_call: TRBD1; cdr3_aa: CASSWTGADTEAFF; cdr3_nt: TGCGCCAGCAGCTGGACAGGGGCCGACACTGAAGCTTTCTTT
clone_size: .; v_call: TRBV11-3; j_call: TRBJ1-5; d_call: .; cdr3_aa: CASSLTGARYGNQPQHF; cdr3_nt: TGTGCCAGCAGCTTAACGGGCGCGAGGTATGGCAATCAGCCCCAGCATTTT
clone_size: .; v_call: TRBV20-1; j_call: TRBJ2-5; d_call: TRBD2; cdr3_aa: CSALAGAHQETQYF; cdr3_nt: TGCAGTGCTTTAGCGGGGGCCCATCAAGAGACCCAGTACTTC
clone_size: .; v_call: TRBV13; j_call: TRBJ2-5; d_call: .; cdr3_aa: CASSLSFQETQYF; cdr3_nt: TGTGCCAGCAGCTTATCATTCCAAGAGACCCAGTACTTC
clone_size: many; v_call: TRBV12-3/TRBV12-4; j_call: TRBJ1-2; d_call: .; cdr3_aa: CASSFRQNYGYTF; cdr3_nt: TGTGCCAGCAGTTTTAGACAGAACTATGGCTACACCTTC
clone_size: .; v_call: TRBV15; j_call: TRBJ2-7; d_call: .; cdr3_aa: CATSRGGRVLYEQYF; cdr3_nt: TGTGCCACCAGCAGAGGGGGCAGGGTTCTCTACGAGCAGTACTTC
clone_size: .; v_call: TRBV10-3; j_call: TRBJ2-2; d_call: TRBD1; cdr3_aa: CAISGQGSGYGYTGELFF; cdr3_nt: TGTGCCATCAGTGGACAGGGTTCCGGCTATGGCTACACCGGGGAGCTGTTTTTT
clone_size: many; v_call: TRBV5-1; j_call: TRBJ1-2; d_call: TRBD1; cdr3_aa: CASSGQGYYGYTF; cdr3_nt: TGCGCCAGCAGTGGACAGGGCTACTATGGCTACACCTTC
clone_size: .; v_call: TRBV29-1; j_call: TRBJ2-7; d_call: TRBD1; cdr3_aa: CSVEVRDRGDYEQYF; cdr3_nt: TGCAGCGTTGAAGTCAGGGACAGGGGGGACTACGAGCAGTACTTC
clone_size: many; v_call: TRBV29-1; j_call: TRBJ1-2; d_call: .; cdr3_aa: CSVDYGMGYTF; cdr3_nt: TGCAGCGTTGATTACGGGATGGGCTACACCTTC
clone_size: many; v_call: TRBV6-5; j_call: TRBJ1-6; d_call: .; cdr3_aa: CASSYQAIPSDSPLHF; cdr3_nt: TGTGCCAGCAGTTATCAGGCAATCCCCTCCGATTCACCCCTCCACTTT
clone_size: .; v_call: TRBV11-2; j_call: TRBJ1-1; d_call: .; cdr3_aa: CASSPPRDDYTEAFF; cdr3_nt: TGTGCCAGCAGCCCCCCCAGGGATGATTACACTGAAGCTTTCTTT
clone_size: many; v_call: TRBV2; j_call: TRBJ1-5; d_call: TRBD1; cdr3_aa: CASSPDRGSNQPQHF; cdr3_nt: TGTGCCAGCAGCCCGGACAGGGGGAGCAATCAGCCCCAGCATTTT
clone_size: many; v_call: TRBV13; j_call: TRBJ2-7; d_call: TRBD1; cdr3_aa: CARPDRDRVYEQYF; cdr3_nt: TGTGCCAGACCCGACCGGGACAGGGTCTACGAGCAGTACTTC
clone_size: .; v_call: TRBV9; j_call: TRBJ2-2; d_call: TRBD2; cdr3_aa: CASRIGRETGELFF; cdr3_nt: TGTGCCAGCAGAATCGGGAGGGAGACCGGGGAGCTGTTTTTT
clone_size: .; v_call: TRBV7-3; j_call: TRBJ2-7; d_call: .; cdr3_aa: CASSLSGSDYEQYF; cdr3_nt: TGTGCCAGCAGTTTATCGGGGTCGGACTACGAGCAGTACTTC
clone_size: few; v_call: TRBV29-1; j_call: TRBJ2-6; d_call: TRBD1; cdr3_aa: CSVRQGMTF; cdr3_nt: TGCAGCGTACGACAGGGGATGACTTTC
clone_size: .; v_call: TRBV4-2; j_call: TRBJ2-7; d_call: TRBD1; cdr3_aa: CASSQDGGQFEQYF; cdr3_nt: TGTGCCAGCAGCCAAGATGGGGGACAGTTCGAGCAGTACTTC
clone_size: .; v_call: TRBV14; j_call: TRBJ1-5; d_call: .; cdr3_aa: CASSRLARETQHF; cdr3_nt: TGTGCCAGCAGCCGACTAGCGCGGGAGACCCAGCATTTT
clone_size: many; v_call: TRBV20-1; j_call: TRBJ2-7; d_call: TRBD2; cdr3_aa: CSAQTSGISSYEQYF; cdr3_nt: TGCAGTGCTCAGACTAGCGGGATAAGCTCCTACGAGCAGTACTTC
clone_size: .; v_call: TRBV10-3; j_call: TRBJ1-2; d_call: TRBD1; cdr3_aa: CAISQTGTANYGYTF; cdr3_nt: TGTGCCATCAGCCAAACTGGGACAGCGAACTATGGCTACACCTTC
clone_size: many; v_call: TRBV12-3/TRBV12-4; j_call: TRBJ1-6; d_call: .; cdr3_aa: CASSLTEGNSPLHF; cdr3_nt: TGTGCCAGCAGTCTAACCGAGGGCAATTCACCCCTCCACTTT